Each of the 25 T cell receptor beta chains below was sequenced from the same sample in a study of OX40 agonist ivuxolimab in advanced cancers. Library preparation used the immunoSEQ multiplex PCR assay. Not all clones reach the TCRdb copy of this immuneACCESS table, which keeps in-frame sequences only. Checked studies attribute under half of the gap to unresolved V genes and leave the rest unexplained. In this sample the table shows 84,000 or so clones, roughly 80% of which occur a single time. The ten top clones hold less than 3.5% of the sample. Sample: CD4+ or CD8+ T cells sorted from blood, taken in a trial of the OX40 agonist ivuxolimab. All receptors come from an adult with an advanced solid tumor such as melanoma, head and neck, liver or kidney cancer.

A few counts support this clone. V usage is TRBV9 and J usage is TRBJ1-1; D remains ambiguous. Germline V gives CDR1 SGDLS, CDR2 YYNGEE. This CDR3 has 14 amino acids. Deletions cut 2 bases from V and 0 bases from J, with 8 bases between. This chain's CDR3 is CASSVSGMNTEAFF. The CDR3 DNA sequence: TGTGCCAGCAGCGTTTCGGGGATGAACACTGAAGCTTTCTTT.

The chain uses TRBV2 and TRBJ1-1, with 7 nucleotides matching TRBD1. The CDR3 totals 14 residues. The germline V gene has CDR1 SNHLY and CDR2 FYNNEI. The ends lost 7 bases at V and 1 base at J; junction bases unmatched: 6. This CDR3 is CASTRGDRNTEAFF. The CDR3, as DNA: TGTGCCAGCACCCGAGGGGACAGGAACACTGAAGCTTTCTTT. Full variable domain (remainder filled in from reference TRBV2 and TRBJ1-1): EPEVTQTPSHQVTQMGQEVILRCVPISNHLYFYWYRQILGQKVEFLVSFYNNEISEKSEIFDDQFSVERPDGSNFTLKIRSTKLEDSAMYFCASTRGDRNTEAFFGQGTRLTVV.

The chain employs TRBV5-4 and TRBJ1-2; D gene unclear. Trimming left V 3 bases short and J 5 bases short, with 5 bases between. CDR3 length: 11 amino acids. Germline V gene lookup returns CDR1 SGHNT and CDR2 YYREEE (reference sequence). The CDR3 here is CASSSYYGYTF. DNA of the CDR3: TGTGCCAGCAGCTCGTATTATGGCTACACCTTC.

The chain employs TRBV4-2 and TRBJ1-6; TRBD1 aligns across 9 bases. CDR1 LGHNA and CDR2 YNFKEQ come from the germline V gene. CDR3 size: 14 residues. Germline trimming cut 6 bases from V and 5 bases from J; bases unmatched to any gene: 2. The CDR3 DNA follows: TGTGCCAGCAGTCGGACAGGGGATAATTCACCCCTCCACTTT. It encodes CASSRTGDNSPLHF.

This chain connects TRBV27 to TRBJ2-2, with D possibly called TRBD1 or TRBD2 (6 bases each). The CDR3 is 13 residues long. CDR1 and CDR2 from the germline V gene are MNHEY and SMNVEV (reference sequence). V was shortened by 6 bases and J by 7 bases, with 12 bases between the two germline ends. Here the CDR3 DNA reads TGTGCCAGCAGGCCGGGGGCAGTCGGGGAGCTGTTTTTT. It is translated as CASRPGAVGELFF.

The CDR3 sequence is CSVGYYGYTF. DNA of the CDR3: TGCAGCGTTGGATACTATGGCTACACCTTC. The rearrangement links TRBV29-1 to TRBJ1-2, with no clear D. V was trimmed by 4 bases and J by 3 bases, leaving 3 bases between them. Germline V gene sequence: CDR1 SQVTM, CDR2 ANQGSEA. The CDR3 totals 10 residues.

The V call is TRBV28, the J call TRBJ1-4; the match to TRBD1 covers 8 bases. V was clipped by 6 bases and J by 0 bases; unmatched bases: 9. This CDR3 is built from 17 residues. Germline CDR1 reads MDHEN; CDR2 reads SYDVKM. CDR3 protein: CASSRQGMDTTNEKLFF. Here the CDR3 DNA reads TGTGCCAGCAGCCGACAGGGGATGGACACAACTAATGAAAAACTGTTTTTT.

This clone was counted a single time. For the CDR3, the DNA is TGTGCCAGCAGCTTACAGGCGAACACCGGGGAGCTGTTTTTT. Encoded protein: CASSLQANTGELFF. This sequence joins TRBV7-8 and TRBJ2-2; D call uncertain. Deletions cut 2 bases from V and 0 bases from J, with 4 bases between. Germline-derived CDR1 and CDR2 are SGHVS and FQNEAQ. The CDR3 is 14 residues long.

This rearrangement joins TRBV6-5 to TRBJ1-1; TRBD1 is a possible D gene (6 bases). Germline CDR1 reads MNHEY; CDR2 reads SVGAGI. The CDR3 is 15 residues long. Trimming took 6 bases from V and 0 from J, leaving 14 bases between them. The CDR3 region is CASRRTRGLNTEAFF. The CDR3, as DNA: TGTGCCAGCAGGCGCACCAGGGGCCTGAACACTGAAGCTTTCTTT.

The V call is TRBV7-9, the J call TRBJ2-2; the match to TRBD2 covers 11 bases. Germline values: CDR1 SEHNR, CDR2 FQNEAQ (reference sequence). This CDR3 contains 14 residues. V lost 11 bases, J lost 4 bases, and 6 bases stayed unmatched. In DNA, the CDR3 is TGTGCCGGTAGCGGGGGGGCCGGCACCGGGGAGCTGTTTTTT. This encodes CAGSGGAGTGELFF.

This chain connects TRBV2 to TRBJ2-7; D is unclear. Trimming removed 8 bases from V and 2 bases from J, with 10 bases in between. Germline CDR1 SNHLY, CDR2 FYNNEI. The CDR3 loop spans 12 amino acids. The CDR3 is CASGRLTYEQYV. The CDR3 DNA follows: TGTGCCAGCGGCAGACTCACCTACGAGCAGTACGTC.

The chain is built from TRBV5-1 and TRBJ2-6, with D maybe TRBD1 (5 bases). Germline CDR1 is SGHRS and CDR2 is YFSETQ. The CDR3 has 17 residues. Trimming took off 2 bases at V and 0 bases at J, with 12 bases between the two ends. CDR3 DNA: TGCGCCAGCAGCTTTGCAGGAGACAGCTCTGGGGCCAACGTCCTGACTTTC. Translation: CASSFAGDSSGANVLTF.

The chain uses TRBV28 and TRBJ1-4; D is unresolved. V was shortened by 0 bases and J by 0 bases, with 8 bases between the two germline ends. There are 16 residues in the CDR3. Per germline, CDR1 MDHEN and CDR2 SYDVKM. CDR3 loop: CASSLWMSATNEKLFF. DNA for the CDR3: TGTGCCAGCAGTTTATGGATGAGTGCAACTAATGAAAAACTGTTTTTT. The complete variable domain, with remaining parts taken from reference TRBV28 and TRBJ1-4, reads DVKVTQSSRYLVKRTGEKVFLECVQDMDHENMFWYRQDPGLGLRLIYFSYDVKMKEKGDIPEGYSVSREKKERFSLILESASTNQTSMYLCASSLWMSATNEKLFFGSGTQLSVL.

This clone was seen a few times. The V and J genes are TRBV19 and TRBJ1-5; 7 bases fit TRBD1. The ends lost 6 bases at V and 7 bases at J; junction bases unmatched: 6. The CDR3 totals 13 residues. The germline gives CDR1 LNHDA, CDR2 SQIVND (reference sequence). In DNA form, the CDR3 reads TGTGCCAGTAGCCTCGACAGGGAACAGCCCCAGCATTTT. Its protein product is CASSLDREQPQHF.

This chain's CDR3 is CASSSGQPVASGELFF. CDR3 DNA: TGCGCCAGCAGCTCGGGACAACCTGTAGCCTCCGGGGAGCTGTTTTTT. V is TRBV5-1 and J is TRBJ2-2; perhaps TRBD1 as D (6 bases). The CDR3 is 16 residues long. V was pared by 3 bases and J by 6 bases, with 18 bases between. The germline V gene encodes CDR1 SGHRS and CDR2 YFSETQ.

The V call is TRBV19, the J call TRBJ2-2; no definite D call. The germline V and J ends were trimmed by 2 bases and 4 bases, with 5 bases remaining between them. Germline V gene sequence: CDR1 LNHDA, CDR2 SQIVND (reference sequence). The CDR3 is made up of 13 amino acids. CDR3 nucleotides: TGTGCCAGTAGTATATTCGGCACCGGGGAGCTGTTTTTT. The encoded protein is CASSIFGTGELFF.

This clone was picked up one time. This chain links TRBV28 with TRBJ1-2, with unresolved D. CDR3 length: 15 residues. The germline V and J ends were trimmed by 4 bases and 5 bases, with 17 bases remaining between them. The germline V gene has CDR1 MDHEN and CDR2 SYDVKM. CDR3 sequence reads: CASSWNPYGEYGYTF. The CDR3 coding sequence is TGTGCCAGCAGTTGGAACCCTTATGGAGAGTATGGCTACACCTTC.

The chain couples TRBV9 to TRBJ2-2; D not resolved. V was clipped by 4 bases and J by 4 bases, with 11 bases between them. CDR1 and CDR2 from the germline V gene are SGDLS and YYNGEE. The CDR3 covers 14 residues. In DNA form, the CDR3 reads TGTGCCAGCAGCTTATCGACTGCCACCGGGGAGCTGTTTTTT. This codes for CASSLSTATGELFF.

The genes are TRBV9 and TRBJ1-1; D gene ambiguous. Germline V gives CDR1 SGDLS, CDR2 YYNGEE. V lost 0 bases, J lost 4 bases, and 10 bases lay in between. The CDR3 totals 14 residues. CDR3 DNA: TGTGCCAGCAGCGTAGAGATGGACCTCACTGAAGCTTTCTTT. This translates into CASSVEMDLTEAFF.

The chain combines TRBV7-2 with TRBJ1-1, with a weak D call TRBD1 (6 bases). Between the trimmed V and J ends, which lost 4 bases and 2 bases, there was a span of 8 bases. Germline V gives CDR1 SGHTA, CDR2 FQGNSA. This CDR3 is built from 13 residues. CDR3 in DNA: TGTGCCAGCAGCTCCAGGGGTAACACTGAAGCTTTCTTT. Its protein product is CASSSRGNTEAFF.

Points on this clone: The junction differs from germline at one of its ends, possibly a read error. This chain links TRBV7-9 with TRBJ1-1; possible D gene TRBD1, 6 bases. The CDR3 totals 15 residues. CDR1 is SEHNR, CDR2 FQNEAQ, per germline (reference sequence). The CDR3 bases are TGCGCCAGCAGCCAAGAGTCCGGAGGGGGCACTGAAGCTTTCTTT. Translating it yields CASSQESGGGTEAFF.

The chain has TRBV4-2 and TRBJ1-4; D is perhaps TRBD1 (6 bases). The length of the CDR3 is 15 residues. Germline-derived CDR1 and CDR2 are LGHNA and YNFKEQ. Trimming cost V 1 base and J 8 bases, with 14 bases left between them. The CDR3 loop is CASSQGPQGVEKLFF. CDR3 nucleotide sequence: TGTGCCAGCAGCCAAGGTCCACAGGGAGTCGAAAAACTGTTTTTT.

CDR3 loop: CASSPPGRIQETQYF. CDR3 nucleotides: TGTGCCAGCTCACCACCGGGACGGATACAAGAGACCCAGTACTTC. J is TRBJ2-5 and V is TRBV18; possibly TRBD1 or TRBD2 for D (5 bases each). The germline gives CDR1 KGHSH, CDR2 LQKENI. V was clipped by 0 bases and J by 2 bases, with 10 bases between them. The CDR3 is 15 residues long.

The CDR3 region has the DNA TGTGCCATTTCAGGGGGCGCGGGACAGCCCCAGCATTTT. Translated, it gives CAISGGAGQPQHF. The V gene is TRBV10-3, the J gene TRBJ1-5; TRBD1 matches 8 bases. Germline V gene sequence: CDR1 ENHRY, CDR2 SYGVKD. J gave up 7 bases and V 9 bases, and 8 bases lay outside the gene matches. The CDR3 is made up of 13 amino acids.

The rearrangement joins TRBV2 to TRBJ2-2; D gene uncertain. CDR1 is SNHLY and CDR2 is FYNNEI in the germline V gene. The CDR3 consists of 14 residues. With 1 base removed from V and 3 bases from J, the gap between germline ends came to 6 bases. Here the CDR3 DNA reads TGTGCCAGCAGTGAAGAGGTCGACACCGGGGAGCTGTTTTTT. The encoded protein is CASSEEVDTGELFF.